This TCR beta chain comes out of a study of cytomegalovirus exposure and HLA in healthy donors. Whole-study findings and limits: The majority of TCR sequences were rare, yet some public TCRs appeared in many donors. In a later analysis, TCR beta V- and J-gene trimming showed a link to a missense DCLRE1C variant.

With regard to this clone: Its antigen remains unidentified.

Trimming at V came to 5 bases and at J to 9 bases, leaving 18 bases not matched to a gene. This CDR3 has 16 residues. The germline V gene encodes CDR1 SEHNR and CDR2 FQNEAQ (reference sequence). 60 Vbeta and 13 Jbeta primers were used in PCR. As originally analysed: Later work found 74 million or so unique TCR beta chains, with some 11 million shared. Repertoires were generated with immunoSEQ multiplex PCR, while TCRdb's copy carries only in-frame clones and drops some. That table gives V, J and clone size, and the DNA gave D and trimming. The table records 150,000 to 200,000 clones, about four fifths of them present only once.

V and J are TRBV7-9 and TRBJ2-5; 7 bases match TRBD2. The sequencing sample was made of PBMCs. The source of this sequence is a man aged 18 to 30 in good health and CMV-seronegative. CDR3 nucleotides: TGTGCCAGCAGCCCGCCCCGGACTTGGGATGGGGGGGCCCAGTACTTC. It specifies CASSPPRTWDGGAQYF.